Following are 20 T cell receptor beta chains from one sample sequenced in a study of T cell responses to AZD1222 COVID-19 vaccine. Profiled with immunoSEQ multiplex PCR; TCRdb holds only in-frame clones, not every one. The sample carries about 120,000 clones, roughly 87% recorded once. This material consisted of peripheral blood, taken on day 0 of AZD1222 vaccination. All receptors derive from an adult in good health.

The chain's CDR3 is CASRVFLSGYEQYF. DNA for the CDR3: TGTGCCAGCAGGGTTTTTTTAAGTGGCTACGAGCAGTACTTC. V gene TRBV5-5 combines with J gene TRBJ2-7; no clear D gene. In germline, CDR1 is SGHKS, CDR2 YYEKEE (reference sequence). The V end lost 5 bases, the J end lost 3 bases, and 15 bases lay between the germline ends. CDR3 length: 14 residues.

The CDR3 nucleotides are TGTGCCAGCAGGCGGACAGGAGCCTACGAGCAGTACTTC. Its translation: CASRRTGAYEQYF. This rearrangement joins TRBV5-6 to TRBJ2-7; 7 bases fit TRBD1. CDR3 length: 13 amino acids. The V gene end was trimmed by 5 bases and the J gene end by 2 bases; junction bases not matched to a gene: 4. CDR1 SGHDT and CDR2 YYEEEE come from the germline V gene.

The chain couples TRBV9 to TRBJ2-3, with a possible D match to TRBD2 (6 bases). Trimming cost V 4 bases and J 0 bases, with 12 bases left between them. The CDR3 has 15 residues. In germline, CDR1 is SGDLS, CDR2 YYNGEE. The CDR3 here is CASSPGGTSTDTQYF. CDR3 DNA sequence: TGTGCCAGCAGCCCCGGAGGGACTAGCACAGATACGCAGTATTTT.

The J gene is TRBJ2-2, the V gene TRBV7-9; D not resolved. CDR1 is SEHNR, CDR2 FQNEAQ, per germline (reference sequence). Trimming left V 3 bases short and J 3 bases short, with 5 bases between. CDR3 length equals 13 residues. CDR3 sequence reads: CASSLQYTGELFF. Written as DNA, the CDR3 is TGTGCCAGCAGCTTGCAGTACACCGGGGAGCTGTTTTTT.

The rearrangement links TRBV19 to TRBJ2-7; no clear D gene. This CDR3 is built from 14 residues. Germline CDR1 LNHDA, CDR2 SQIVND (reference sequence). V lost 3 bases and J lost 2, with 11 bases in between. The CDR3 DNA is TGTGCCAGTAGTATGGGTACAGATCCCTACGAGCAGTACTTC. Amino acids: CASSMGTDPYEQYF.

The chain uses TRBV30 and TRBJ1-2, with 8 bases aligning to TRBD1. The CDR3 is made up of 13 amino acids. Per the germline V gene, CDR1 is GTSNPN and CDR2 is SVGIG (reference sequence). Losses at the gene ends were 3 bases for V and 8 bases for J; bases not matched to a gene: 8. The CDR3: CAWRLRDRLGYTF. Written as DNA, the CDR3 is TGTGCCTGGAGGCTCCGGGACAGGTTGGGCTACACCTTC.

This sequence joins TRBV6-5 and TRBJ2-1; TRBD1 matches at 9 bases. The CDR3 runs to 15 residues. Germline V lookup: CDR1 MNHEY, CDR2 SVGAGI. The ends lost 6 bases at V and 2 bases at J; junction bases unmatched: 5. CDR3 amino acids: CASSHRGPTYNEQFF. The CDR3 DNA reads TGTGCCAGCAGCCACAGGGGGCCGACCTACAATGAGCAGTTCTTC.

This rearrangement joins TRBV19 to TRBJ2-7, with 9 positions matching TRBD2. Germline V lookup: CDR1 LNHDA, CDR2 SQIVND (reference sequence). Trimming at V came to 5 bases and at J to 0 bases, leaving 14 bases not matched to a gene. The CDR3 totals 18 residues. The CDR3 DNA sequence: TGTGCCAGTAGTCCCCGACTAGCGGCCCCCCTACACTCCTACGAGCAGTACTTC. This encodes CASSPRLAAPLHSYEQYF. Together with reference TRBV19 and TRBJ2-7, the CDR3 gives the full variable domain: DGGITQSPKYLFRKEGQNVTLSCEQNLNHDAMYWYRQDPGQGLRLIYYSQIVNDFQKGDIAEGYSVSREKKESFPLTVTSAQKNPTAFYLCASSPRLAAPLHSYEQYFGPGTRLTVT.

This clone showed up just a few times. This chain uses TRBV14 with TRBJ1-5; D is ambiguous. Trimming left V 1 base short and J 0 bases short, with 25 bases between. Germline V gene lookup returns CDR1 SGHDN and CDR2 FVKESK. The CDR3 is made up of 21 amino acids. Here the CDR3 DNA reads TGTGCCAGCAGCCAAGTGTGTGGCAGTGTTGTGACTATCTATAGCAATCAGCCCCAGCATTTT. It yields the protein CASSQVCGSVVTIYSNQPQHF. Based on the CDR3 plus reference TRBV14 and TRBJ1-5, the full variable domain is EAGVTQFPSHSVIEKGQTVTLRCDPISGHDNLYWYRRVMGKEIKFLLHFVKESKQDESGMPNNRFLAERTGGTYSTLKVQPAELEDSGVYFCASSQVCGSVVTIYSNQPQHFGDGTRLSIL.

J is TRBJ2-5 and V is TRBV2; no firm D call. Germline V gives CDR1 SNHLY, CDR2 FYNNEI. The CDR3 consists of 14 residues. V lost 1 base to trimming and J lost 5 bases, with 11 bases between them. The chain's CDR3 is CASSEGPRRETQYF. The CDR3 bases are TGTGCCAGCAGTGAAGGGCCTAGACGGGAGACCCAGTACTTC.

The rearrangement links TRBV6-5 to TRBJ2-1; 8 bases map to TRBD2. With 7 bases clipped from V and 9 bases from J, the junction kept 11 bases outside the gene matches. The CDR3 is 14 amino acids. Germline V gives CDR1 MNHEY, CDR2 SVGAGI. CDR3: CASTRPGGGGEQFF. The CDR3 coding sequence is TGTGCCAGCACCCGCCCGGGGGGGGGAGGTGAGCAGTTCTTC.

This clone appeared once. The J gene is TRBJ2-5, the V gene TRBV11-3; D is perhaps TRBD1 (6 bases). CDR1 is SGHNT, CDR2 YENEEA, per germline. The CDR3 totals 12 residues. The V gene lost 8 bases and the J gene lost 2 bases, with 9 bases spanning the gap. As DNA, the CDR3 is TGTGCCAGCGGGGACACTCAAGAGACCCAGTACTTC. Translated: CASGDTQETQYF.

The chain is built from TRBV29-1 and TRBJ1-5; no firm D call. The V gene's germline CDR1 is SQVTM and CDR2 ANQGSEA. V was clipped by 1 base and J by 6 bases, with 10 bases between them. This CDR3 contains 13 residues. The CDR3 DNA reads TGCAGCGTTGAAGCTTCCCAAGGTCAGCCCCAGCATTTT. It specifies CSVEASQGQPQHF.

The chain couples TRBV19 to TRBJ2-7, with 7 bases fitting TRBD1. The germline V gene encodes CDR1 LNHDA and CDR2 SQIVND (reference sequence). The V segment lost 5 bases and the J segment 6 bases; nucleotides outside the gene matches: 13. This CDR3 is 15 amino acids long. CDR3 nucleotide sequence: TGTGCCAGTAGTTTACAACAGGGGATAGGCGCCGAGCAGTACTTC. This encodes CASSLQQGIGAEQYF.

In its sample, this clone was seen once. The chain recombines TRBV7-9 with TRBJ2-7, with D perhaps given as TRBD1 or TRBD2 (6 bases each). CDR3 length: 14 residues. CDR1 SEHNR and CDR2 FQNEAQ come from the germline V gene (reference sequence). The germline V and J ends were trimmed by 1 base and 5 bases, with 12 bases remaining between them. CDR3: CASSLVGGPDEQYF. In DNA form, the CDR3 reads TGTGCCAGCAGCTTAGTAGGGGGGCCGGACGAGCAGTACTTC.

The chain links TRBV11-3 to TRBJ1-2; a weak D match, TRBD1 (5 bases). V gave up 6 bases and J gave up 6 bases, with 14 bases separating them. CDR1 is SGHNT, CDR2 YENEEA, per germline. The CDR3 runs to 13 residues. CDR3 sequence: CASRDQGRDGYTF. In DNA form, the CDR3 reads TGTGCCAGCAGGGACCAGGGTCGAGATGGCTACACCTTC.

The CDR3 coding sequence is TGTGCCAGCTTAAGACTAGCGGGGAATAACGAGCAGTACTTC. This encodes CASLRLAGNNEQYF. This chain links TRBV18 with TRBJ2-7; TRBD2 agrees at 11 bases. The ends lost 7 bases at V and 5 bases at J; junction bases unmatched: 7. The CDR3 is made up of 14 amino acids. In germline, CDR1 is KGHSH, CDR2 LQKENI. Full variable domain (rest looked up from reference TRBV18 and TRBJ2-7): NAGVMQNPRHLVRRRGQEARLRCSPMKGHSHVYWYRQLPEEGLKFMVYLQKENIIDESGMPKERFSAEFPKEGPSILRIQQVVRGDSAAYFCASLRLAGNNEQYFGPGTRLTVT.

This chain joins TRBV3-1 (or the pseudogene TRBV3-2) and TRBJ2-3; 10 bases match TRBD2. J gave up 2 bases and V 4 bases, and 6 bases lay outside the gene matches. This CDR3 region has 16 residues. CDR1 is LGHDT, CDR2 YNNKEL, per germline (reference sequence). This chain's CDR3 is CASSRRGLAVTDTQYF. The CDR3 bases are TGTGCCAGCAGCCGTCGTGGACTAGCGGTCACAGATACGCAGTATTTT.

V and J are TRBV7-6 and TRBJ2-2; TRBD2 might be the D (6 bases). V was cut by 2 bases and J by 7 bases, with 17 bases left in between. The CDR3 sequence is 16 residues long. The V gene's germline CDR1 is SGHVS and CDR2 FNYEAQ. CDR3 nucleotides: TGTGCCAGCAGCTTATCACGGGAGAGGGTTGGCGGGGAGCTGTTTTTT. Translation: CASSLSRERVGGELFF. The whole variable domain, filled in from reference TRBV7-6 and TRBJ2-2, reads GAGVSQSPRYKVTKRGQDVALRCDPISGHVSLYWYRQALGQGPEFLTYFNYEAQQDKSGLPNDRFSAERPEGSISTLTIQRTEQRDSAMYRCASSLSRERVGGELFFGEGSRLTVL.

The chain links TRBV11-2 to TRBJ2-1; no firm D call. This CDR3 spans 15 amino acids. Per the germline V gene, CDR1 is SGHAT and CDR2 is FQNNGV. Trimming shortened V by 3 bases and J by 0 bases, and 9 bases separated the two germline ends. The CDR3 DNA reads TGTGCCAGCAGCTTCACTTTAAGCTCCTACAATGAGCAGTTCTTC. Its translation is CASSFTLSSYNEQFF.